This T cell receptor beta chain is drawn from a study of blood T cell repertoires in COVID-19. The germline V gene has CDR1 LGHDT and CDR2 YNNKEL (reference sequence). Deletions cut 4 bases from V and 0 bases from J, with 10 bases between. The CDR3 sequence is 15 residues long. As originally analysed: By means of reference gene primer amplification, nucleated cell counts were estimated. TCRdb's copy holds only in-frame clones and misses some; the assay was immunoSEQ multiplex PCR. V, J and clone size are those of that table, while D and trimming were read from the DNA. The data hold about 50,000 clones, with around 90% observed a single time.

This receptor was taken from a human donor with active COVID-19. The donor label of this sample is uncertain. The sequencing sample was made of peripheral blood. The chain carries TRBV3-1 (or the pseudogene TRBV3-2) and TRBJ2-1; weak D call: TRBD2 (5 bases). In DNA form, the CDR3 reads TGTGCCAGCAGCCCTTCGGGATCCTCCTACAATGAGCAGTTCTTC. Protein sequence: CASSPSGSSYNEQFF.